This T cell receptor beta chain was profiled in a study of shared clonotypes between healthy human individuals. Study-wide context: With ages of 18 to 49, the donors were two women and a few men. Plates per donor: three CD4 naive, three CD4 memory, two CD8 naive, one CD8 memory.

The repertoire was sequenced with immunoSEQ multiplex PCR; TCRdb's copy has only in-frame clones and lacks some. Of about 730,000 clones detected, 55% to 80% appear once; the ten largest clones hold more than 1.5%. This clone appeared a few times. The receptor comes from a woman in her twenties or thirties in good health. Sample: memory CD4+ T cells sorted from blood. Subset: CD45RA-negative fraction.

The CDR3: CASSFGLAEFNEQFF. The CDR3 DNA reads TGCGCCAGCAGCTTTGGGCTAGCGGAGTTCAATGAGCAGTTCTTC. The chain employs TRBV5-1 and TRBJ2-1; 7 positions match TRBD2. The germline CDR1 and CDR2 sequences are SGHRS and YFSETQ. V lost 2 bases, J lost 6 bases, and 8 bases stayed unmatched. This CDR3 has 15 residues.